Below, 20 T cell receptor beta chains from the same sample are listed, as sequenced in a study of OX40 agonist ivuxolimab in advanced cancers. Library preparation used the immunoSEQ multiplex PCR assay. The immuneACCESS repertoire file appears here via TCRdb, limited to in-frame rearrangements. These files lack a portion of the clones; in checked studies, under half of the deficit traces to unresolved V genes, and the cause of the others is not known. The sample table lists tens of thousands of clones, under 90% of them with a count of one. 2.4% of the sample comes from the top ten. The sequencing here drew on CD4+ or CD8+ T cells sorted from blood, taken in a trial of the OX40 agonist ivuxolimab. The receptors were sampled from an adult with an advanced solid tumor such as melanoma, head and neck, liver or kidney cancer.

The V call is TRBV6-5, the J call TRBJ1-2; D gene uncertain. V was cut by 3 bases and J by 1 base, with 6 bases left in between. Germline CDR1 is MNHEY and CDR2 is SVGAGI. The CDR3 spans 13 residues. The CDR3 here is CASSYIGNYGYTF. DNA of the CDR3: TGTGCCAGCAGTTATATCGGTAACTATGGCTACACCTTC.

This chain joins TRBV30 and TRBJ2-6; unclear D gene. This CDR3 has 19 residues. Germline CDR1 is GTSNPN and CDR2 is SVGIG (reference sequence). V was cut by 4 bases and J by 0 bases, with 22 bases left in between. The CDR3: CAWIRWGKGAHSGANVLTF. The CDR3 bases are TGTGCCTGGATCCGGTGGGGAAAGGGCGCTCACTCTGGGGCCAACGTCCTGACTTTC.

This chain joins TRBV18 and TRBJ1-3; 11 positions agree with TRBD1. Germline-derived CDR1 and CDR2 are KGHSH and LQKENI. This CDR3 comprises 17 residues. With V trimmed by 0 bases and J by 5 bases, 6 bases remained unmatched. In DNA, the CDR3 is TGTGCCAGCTCACCACCGGTGGGACAGGGGGATCGAAACACCATATATTTT. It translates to CASSPPVGQGDRNTIYF.

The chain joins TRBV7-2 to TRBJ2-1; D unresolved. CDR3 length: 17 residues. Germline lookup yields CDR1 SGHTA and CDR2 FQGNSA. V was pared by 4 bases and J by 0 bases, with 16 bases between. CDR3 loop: CASSSLLTEPSYNEQFF. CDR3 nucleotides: TGTGCCAGCAGCTCCCTACTTACAGAGCCCTCCTACAATGAGCAGTTCTTC. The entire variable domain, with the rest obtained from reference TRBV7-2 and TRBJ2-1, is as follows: GAGVSQSPSNKVTEKGKDVELRCDPISGHTALYWYRQSLGQGLEFLIYFQGNSAPDKSGLPSDRFSAERTGGSVSTLTIQRTQQEDSAVYLCASSSLLTEPSYNEQFFGPGTRLTVL.

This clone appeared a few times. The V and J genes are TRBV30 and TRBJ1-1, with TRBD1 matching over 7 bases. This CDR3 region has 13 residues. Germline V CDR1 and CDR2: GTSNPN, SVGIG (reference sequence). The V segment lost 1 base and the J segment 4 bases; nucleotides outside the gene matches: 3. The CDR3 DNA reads TGTGCCTGGAGTGGACAGGGTGTCACTGAAGCTTTCTTT. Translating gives CAWSGQGVTEAFF.

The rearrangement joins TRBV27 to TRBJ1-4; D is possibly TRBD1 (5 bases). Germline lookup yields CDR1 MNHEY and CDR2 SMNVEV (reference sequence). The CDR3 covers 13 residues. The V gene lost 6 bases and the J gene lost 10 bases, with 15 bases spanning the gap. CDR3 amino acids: CASRPHGGGKLFF. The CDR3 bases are TGTGCCAGCAGACCTCACGGGGGGGGAAAACTGTTTTTT. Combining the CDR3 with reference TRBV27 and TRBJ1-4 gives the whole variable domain EAQVTQNPRYLITVTGKKLTVTCSQNMNHEYMSWYRQDPGLGLRQIYYSMNVEVTDKGDVPEGYKVSRKEKRNFPLILESPSPNQTSLYFCASRPHGGGKLFFGSGTQLSVL.

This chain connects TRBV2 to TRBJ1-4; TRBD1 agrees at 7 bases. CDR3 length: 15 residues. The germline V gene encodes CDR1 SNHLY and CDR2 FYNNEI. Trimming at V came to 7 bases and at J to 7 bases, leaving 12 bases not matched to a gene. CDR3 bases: TGTGCCAGCATTAGGACAGGAACACAGAGTGAAAAACTGTTTTTT. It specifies CASIRTGTQSEKLFF. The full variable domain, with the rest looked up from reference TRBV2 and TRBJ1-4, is EPEVTQTPSHQVTQMGQEVILRCVPISNHLYFYWYRQILGQKVEFLVSFYNNEISEKSEIFDDQFSVERPDGSNFTLKIRSTKLEDSAMYFCASIRTGTQSEKLFFGSGTQLSVL.

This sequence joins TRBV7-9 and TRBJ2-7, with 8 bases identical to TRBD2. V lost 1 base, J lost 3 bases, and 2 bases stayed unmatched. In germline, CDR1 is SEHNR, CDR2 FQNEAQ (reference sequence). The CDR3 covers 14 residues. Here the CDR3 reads CASSLGSGSYEQYF. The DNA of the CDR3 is TGTGCCAGCAGCTTAGGGAGCGGGAGCTACGAGCAGTACTTC.

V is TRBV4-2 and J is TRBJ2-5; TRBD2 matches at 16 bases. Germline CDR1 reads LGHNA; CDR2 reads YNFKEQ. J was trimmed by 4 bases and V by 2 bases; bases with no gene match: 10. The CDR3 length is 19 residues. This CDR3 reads CASSQLAGTSGGAPETQYF. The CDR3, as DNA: TGTGCCAGCAGCCAACTTGCCGGGACTAGCGGGGGGGCCCCAGAGACCCAGTACTTC.

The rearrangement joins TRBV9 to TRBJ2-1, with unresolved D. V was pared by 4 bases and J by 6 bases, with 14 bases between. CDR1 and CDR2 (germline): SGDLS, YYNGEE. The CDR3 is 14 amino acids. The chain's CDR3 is CASSPSGRTNEQFF. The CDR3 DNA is TGTGCCAGCAGCCCGAGTGGGCGGACCAATGAGCAGTTCTTC.

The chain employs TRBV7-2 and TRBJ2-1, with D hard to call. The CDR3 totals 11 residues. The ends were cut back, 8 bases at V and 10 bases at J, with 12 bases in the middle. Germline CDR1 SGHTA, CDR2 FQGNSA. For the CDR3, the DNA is TGTGCCAGCCGCGTAGAAGTAGAGCAGTTCTTC. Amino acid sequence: CASRVEVEQFF. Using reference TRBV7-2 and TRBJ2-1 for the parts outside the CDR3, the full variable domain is GAGVSQSPSNKVTEKGKDVELRCDPISGHTALYWYRQSLGQGLEFLIYFQGNSAPDKSGLPSDRFSAERTGGSVSTLTIQRTQQEDSAVYLCASRVEVEQFFGPGTRLTVL.

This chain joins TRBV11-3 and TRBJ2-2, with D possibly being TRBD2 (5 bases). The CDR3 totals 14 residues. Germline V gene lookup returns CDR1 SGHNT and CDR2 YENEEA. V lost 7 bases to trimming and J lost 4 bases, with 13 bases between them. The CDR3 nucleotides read TGTGCCAGCAACCGGGGAAGTTCCACCGGGGAGCTGTTTTTT. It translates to CASNRGSSTGELFF.

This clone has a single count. Here the CDR3 reads CAWSVTGYEQYF. CDR3 nucleotides: TGTGCCTGGAGTGTAACAGGGTACGAGCAGTACTTC. The chain recombines TRBV30 with TRBJ2-7; D might be TRBD1 (6 bases). The CDR3 is 12 amino acids. The germline V and J ends were trimmed by 0 bases and 4 bases, with 7 bases remaining between them. The V gene's germline CDR1 is GTSNPN and CDR2 SVGIG (reference sequence).

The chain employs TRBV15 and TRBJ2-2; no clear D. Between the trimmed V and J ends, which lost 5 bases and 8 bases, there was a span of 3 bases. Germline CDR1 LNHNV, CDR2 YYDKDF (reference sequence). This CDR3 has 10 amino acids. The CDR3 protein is CATSSGELFF. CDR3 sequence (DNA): TGTGCCACCAGCTCTGGGGAGCTGTTTTTT.

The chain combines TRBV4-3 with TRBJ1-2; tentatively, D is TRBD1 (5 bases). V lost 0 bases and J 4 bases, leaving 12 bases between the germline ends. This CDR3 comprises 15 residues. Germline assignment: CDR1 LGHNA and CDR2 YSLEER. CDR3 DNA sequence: TGCGCCAGCAGCCAAGATGGGGAGGGGCCCTATGGCTACACCTTC. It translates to CASSQDGEGPYGYTF.

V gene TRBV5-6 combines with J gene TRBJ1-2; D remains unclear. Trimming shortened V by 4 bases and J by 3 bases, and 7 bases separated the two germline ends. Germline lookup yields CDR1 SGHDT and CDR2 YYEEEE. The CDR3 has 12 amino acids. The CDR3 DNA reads TGTGCCAGCAGCATCCGGGACTATGGCTACACCTTC. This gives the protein CASSIRDYGYTF.

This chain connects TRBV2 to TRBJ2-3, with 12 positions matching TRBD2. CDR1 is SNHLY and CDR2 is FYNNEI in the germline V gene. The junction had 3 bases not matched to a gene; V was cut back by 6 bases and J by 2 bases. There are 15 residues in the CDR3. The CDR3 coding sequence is TGTGCCAGCAGGACTAGCGGGAGAGACACAGATACGCAGTATTTT. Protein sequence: CASRTSGRDTDTQYF.

The CDR3 bases are TGTGCCAGCTCCCGGGGGAGAGAAGAGACCCAGTACTTC. This sequence encodes CASSRGREETQYF. The chain has TRBV18 and TRBJ2-5, with a possible D match to TRBD2 (6 bases). The CDR3 spans 13 residues. The V and J ends lost 6 bases and 3 bases respectively, with 11 bases between them. From germline, CDR1 is KGHSH and CDR2 LQKENI.

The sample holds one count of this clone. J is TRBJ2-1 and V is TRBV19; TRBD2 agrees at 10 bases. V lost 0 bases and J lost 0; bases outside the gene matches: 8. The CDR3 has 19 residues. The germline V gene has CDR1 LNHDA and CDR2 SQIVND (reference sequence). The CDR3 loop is CASSIDLVASGSSYNEQFF. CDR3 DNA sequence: TGTGCCAGTAGTATAGATCTTGTGGCTAGCGGGAGCTCCTACAATGAGCAGTTCTTC.

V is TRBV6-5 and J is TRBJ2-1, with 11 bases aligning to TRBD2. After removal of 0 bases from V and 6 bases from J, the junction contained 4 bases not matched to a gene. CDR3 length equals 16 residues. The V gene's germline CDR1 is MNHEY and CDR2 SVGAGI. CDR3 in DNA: TGTGCCAGCAGTTACTCGTCACTAGCGGGAGTCAATGAGCAGTTCTTC. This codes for CASSYSSLAGVNEQFF.